The rows below give T cell receptor beta chains drawn from one sample of a study of CD8 T cells in ankylosing spondylitis. TCRdb processed the 5' RACE reads anew with MiXCR; each CDR3 protein has one entry. The sample lists 400,000 to 450,000 distinct CDR3 sequences, about a sixth seen once, with approximately 1% in the top ten. The sequenced sample was blood, either unsorted or a sorted T cell fraction (not recorded which). The origin of the receptors is a male donor with ankylosing spondylitis. Both conserved end residues are part of each CDR3. The D gene is left open where the match is weak. Expanded clones get a size class; other rows say once, few or many, or leave the size out.

v_gene	j_gene	d_gene	abundance	CDR3nt	CDR3aa
TRBV20-1	TRBJ2-5	TRBD2	few	TGCAGTGCTAGTACACTAGCGGGATCCCAAGAGACCCAGTACTTC	CSASTLAGSQETQYF
TRBV12-3/TRBV12-4	TRBJ2-1	TRBD2	many	TGTGCCAGCAGAGCGGGAGACTACAATGAGCAGTTCTTC	CASRAGDYNEQFF
TRBV7-9	TRBJ2-3	TRBD2	few	TGTGCCAGCAGCTCATCCCCTGAGGCTAGCGGGACGCAGTATTTT	CASSSSPEASGTQYF
TRBV6-1	TRBJ2-7	TRBD2	.	TGTGCCAGCAGTGAAGCGTGGACTAGCGGGGGCTACGAGCAGTACTTC	CASSEAWTSGGYEQYF
TRBV5-6	TRBJ1-6	.	few	TGTGCCAGCAGCCCCAGGACCTATAATTCACCCCTCCACTTT	CASSPRTYNSPLHF
TRBV11-2	TRBJ2-2	.	few	TGTGCCAGCAGCTTGACTTGGGAGGAGCTGTTTTTT	CASSLTWEELFF
TRBV20-1	TRBJ1-2	.	.	TGCAGTGCTATGCTCCCAGGGTATGGCTACACCTTC	CSAMLPGYGYTF
TRBV7-9	TRBJ2-4	.	few	TGTGCCAGCAGCTCTCTCAGGGTGGACATTCAGTACTTC	CASSSLRVDIQYF
TRBV7-7	TRBJ2-5	TRBD2	.	TGTGCTAGCAGCACTGGACTAGCGGGGTCAGAGACCCAGTACTTC	CASSTGLAGSETQYF
TRBV11-2	TRBJ2-2	TRBD1	.	TGTGCCAGCAGCTCCCAACAGGGGGAAGGCGGGGAGCTGTTTTTT	CASSSQQGEGGELFF
TRBV7-9	TRBJ2-3	.	many	TGTGCCAGCAGCAGAACTAGCAGCACAGATACGCAGTATTTT	CASSRTSSTDTQYF
TRBV7-8	TRBJ2-7	.	.	TGTGCCAGCAGCTTCCTCCCGACCGGGAAAATCAGAAGCGAGCAGTACTTC	CASSFLPTGKIRSEQYF
TRBV5-1	TRBJ1-4	.	few	TGCGCCAGCACCATCGACAGTTTTAATGAAAAACTGTTTTTT	CASTIDSFNEKLFF
TRBV5-4	TRBJ1-2	TRBD1	.	TGTGCCAGCAGGCAGAATGACAGGGGCTATGGCTACACCTTC	CASRQNDRGYGYTF
TRBV5-1	TRBJ2-3	TRBD2	.	TGCGCCAGCAGCTTCCGCCCGGGACTAGCGGGGGTGCCAGATACGCAGTATTTT	CASSFRPGLAGVPDTQYF
TRBV15	TRBJ2-1	TRBD2	.	TGTGCCACCAGCAGAAAGACTAGCGGGATAGCGCTTACCATCTTC	CATSRKTSGIALTIF
TRBV2	TRBJ2-2	TRBD1	.	TGTGCCAGCAGGCCCATCGGGACAGGGCGGACCGGGGAGCTGTTTTTT	CASRPIGTGRTGELFF
TRBV27	TRBJ2-1	TRBD1	many	TGTGCCAGCAGTCCAGGGCCGGGACAGAACTACAATGAGCAGTTCTTC	CASSPGPGQNYNEQFF
TRBV2	TRBJ2-1	TRBD1	few	TGTGCCAGCAGTGGAGTAGGAGGAAGGGGGCCTTACAATGAGCAGTTCTTC	CASSGVGGRGPYNEQFF
TRBV5-1	TRBJ2-3	.	.	TGCGCCAGCAGCTTGACTAGGGATACGCAGTATTTT	CASSLTRDTQYF
TRBV3-1	TRBJ2-6	.	few	TGTGCCAGCAGCCAATCCGGGACGTTGATCTCCGCCAACGTCCTGACTTTC	CASSQSGTLISANVLTF
TRBV6-1	TRBJ1-2	.	.	TGTGCCAGCAGTGAATCGGGGATCTTCTATGGCTACACCTTC	CASSESGIFYGYTF
TRBV18	TRBJ2-1	TRBD2	.	TGTGCCAGCTCCGTAGACGGACTAGATCACAATGAGCAGTTCTTC	CASSVDGLDHNEQFF
TRBV20-1	TRBJ2-5	.	few	TGCAGTGCTAGTTGGACCCGGACAGAACAAGAGACCCAGTACTTC	CSASWTRTEQETQYF
TRBV5-6	TRBJ1-3	.	few	TGTGCCAGCAGCTTGATCGGACACCGCTCTGGAAACACCATATATTTT	CASSLIGHRSGNTIYF
TRBV4-3	TRBJ2-3	TRBD1	few	TGCGCCAGCAGCCAAGATCCCGGGACAGGGGGCCGGGATACGCAGTATTTT	CASSQDPGTGGRDTQYF
TRBV10-3	TRBJ1-4	TRBD1	.	TGTGCCATCAGGAAGAATGCCGGGACAGGAGAAAAACTGTTTTTT	CAIRKNAGTGEKLFF
TRBV5-1	TRBJ2-2	.	.	TGCGCCAGCAGCTCCTATTCGGGGGCCGGCCAAACCGGGGAGCTGTTTTTT	CASSSYSGAGQTGELFF
TRBV28	TRBJ2-7	TRBD1	.	TGTGCCAGCAGTTCGGGACAGGGGGTTCCCTACGAGCAGTACTTC	CASSSGQGVPYEQYF
TRBV12-3/TRBV12-4	TRBJ1-3	.	few	TGTGCCAGCAGAGGGGCGGCAGGAAACACCATATATTTT	CASRGAAGNTIYF
TRBV5-1	TRBJ1-6	.	few	TGCGCCAGCAGCTTGGACAGTTCTAATTCACCCCTCCACTTT	CASSLDSSNSPLHF
TRBV30	TRBJ2-2	TRBD2	.	TGTGCCTGGACCGGACCGGGAGGGACCGGGGAGCTGTTTTTT	CAWTGPGGTGELFF
TRBV5-5	TRBJ1-5	.	many	TGTGCCAGCAGCCCCGTCGTGGGGAATCAGCCCCAGCATTTT	CASSPVVGNQPQHF
TRBV6-2/TRBV6-3	TRBJ2-2	.	.	TGTGCCACCTTTTGGGGCTATGCGAACACCGGGGAGCTGTTTTTT	CATFWGYANTGELFF
TRBV4-3	TRBJ1-6	.	few	TGCGCCAGCAGCCTCAGACCGCCGGGCAATAATTCACCCCTCCACTTT	CASSLRPPGNNSPLHF
TRBV20-1	TRBJ2-1	.	many	TGCAGTGCTAGGGCTGGGTCTGAGCAGTTCTTC	CSARAGSEQFF
TRBV5-4	TRBJ2-4	TRBD2	few	TGTGCCAGCAGCGCGCCGGGACTAGAGAACATTCAGTACTTC	CASSAPGLENIQYF
TRBV12-3/TRBV12-4	TRBJ2-7	TRBD1	.	TGTGCCAGCAGTTTAAAGGGTGCAGGGGGCCACGAGCAGTACTTC	CASSLKGAGGHEQYF
TRBV11-2	TRBJ2-3	TRBD2	.	TGTGCCAGCAGTCTCGGGGGGGGGGCTAGCACAGATACGCAGTATTTT	CASSLGGGASTDTQYF
TRBV20-1	TRBJ2-3	TRBD2	.	TGCAGTGCTAGAGTAGCGGGGACTAGCGGGAGATGGGCAGATACGCAGTATTTT	CSARVAGTSGRWADTQYF
TRBV6-5	TRBJ1-5	TRBD1	.	TGTGCCAGCAGTTACCCCAAGACAGGGGTCGGCAATCAGCCCCAGCATTTT	CASSYPKTGVGNQPQHF
TRBV15	TRBJ2-4	.	few	TGTGCCACCAGCAAGAAAGGGGTTGGAAACATTCAGTACTTC	CATSKKGVGNIQYF
TRBV29-1	TRBJ2-4	TRBD2	.	TGCAGCGTTCGCGCGGGAGGCGGAAACATTCAGTACTTC	CSVRAGGGNIQYF
TRBV6-5	TRBJ2-2	TRBD2	few	TGTGCCAGCAGTTATTTGGGCCCGGGGAGGGCTACCGGGGAGCTGTTTTTT	CASSYLGPGRATGELFF